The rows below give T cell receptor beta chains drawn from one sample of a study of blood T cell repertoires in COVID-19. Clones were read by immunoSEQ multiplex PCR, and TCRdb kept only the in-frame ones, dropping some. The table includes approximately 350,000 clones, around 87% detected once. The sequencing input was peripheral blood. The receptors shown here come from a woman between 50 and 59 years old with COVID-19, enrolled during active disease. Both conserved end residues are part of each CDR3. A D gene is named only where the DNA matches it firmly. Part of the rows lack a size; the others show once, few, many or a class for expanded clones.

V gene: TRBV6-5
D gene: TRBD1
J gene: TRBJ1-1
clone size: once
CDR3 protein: CASRFWAGGTEAFF
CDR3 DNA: TGTGCCAGCAGGTTTTGGGCAGGGGGAACTGAAGCTTTCTTT

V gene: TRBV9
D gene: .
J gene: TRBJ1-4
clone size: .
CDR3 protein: CASSVAQGGEKLFF
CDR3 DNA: TGTGCCAGCAGCGTAGCACAGGGCGGTGAAAAACTGTTTTTT

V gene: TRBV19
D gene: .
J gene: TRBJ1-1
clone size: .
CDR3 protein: CASTAGKTNTEAFF
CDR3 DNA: TGTGCCAGTACTGCCGGTAAGACTAACACTGAAGCTTTCTTT

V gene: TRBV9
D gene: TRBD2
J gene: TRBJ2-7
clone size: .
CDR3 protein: CASSVGSGRAREQYF
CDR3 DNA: TGTGCCAGCAGCGTCGGGAGCGGGAGGGCCCGTGAGCAGTACTTC

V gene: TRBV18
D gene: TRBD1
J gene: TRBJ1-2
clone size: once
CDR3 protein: CASSQAGTGDYGYTF
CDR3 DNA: TGTGCCAGCTCCCAAGCCGGGACAGGGGACTATGGCTACACCTTC

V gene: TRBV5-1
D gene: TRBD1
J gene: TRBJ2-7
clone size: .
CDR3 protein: CASSSRTGTSYEQYF
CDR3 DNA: TGCGCCAGCAGCTCCCGGACAGGGACCTCCTACGAGCAGTACTTC

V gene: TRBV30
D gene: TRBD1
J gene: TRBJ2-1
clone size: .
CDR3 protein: CAWKIGTGPYNEQFF
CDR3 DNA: TGTGCCTGGAAAATCGGGACAGGACCCTACAATGAGCAGTTCTTC

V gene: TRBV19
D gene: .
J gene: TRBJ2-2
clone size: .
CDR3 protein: CASEAGGAGELFF
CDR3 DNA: TGTGCCAGTGAGGCTGGCGGGGCCGGGGAGCTGTTTTTT

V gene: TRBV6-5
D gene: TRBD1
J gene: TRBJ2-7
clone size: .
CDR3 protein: CASRVGDRGNEQYF
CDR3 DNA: TGTGCCAGCAGAGTTGGGGACAGGGGGAACGAGCAGTACTTC

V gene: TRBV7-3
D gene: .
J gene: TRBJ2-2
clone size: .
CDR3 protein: CASSLLGSYPTGELFF
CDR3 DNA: TGTGCCAGCAGCTTATTAGGGAGCTATCCTACCGGGGAGCTGTTTTTT

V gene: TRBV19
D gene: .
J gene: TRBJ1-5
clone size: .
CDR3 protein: CASSYRSLGPQHF
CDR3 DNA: TGTGCCAGTAGTTACAGGTCGTTAGGGCCCCAGCATTTT

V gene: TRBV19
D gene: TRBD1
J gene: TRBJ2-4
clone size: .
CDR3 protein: CASMDRVENIQYF
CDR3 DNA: TGTGCCAGTATGGACAGGGTCGAAAACATTCAGTACTTC

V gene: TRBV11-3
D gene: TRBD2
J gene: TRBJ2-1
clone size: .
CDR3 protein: CASSLEPAASGRTDEQFF
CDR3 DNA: TGTGCCAGCAGCTTAGAACCCGCGGCTAGCGGGAGGACCGATGAGCAGTTCTTC

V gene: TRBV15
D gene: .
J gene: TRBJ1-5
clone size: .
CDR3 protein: CATSRDPRGVRQPQHF
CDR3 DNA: TGTGCCACCAGCAGAGATCCGCGGGGTGTTCGGCAGCCCCAGCATTTT

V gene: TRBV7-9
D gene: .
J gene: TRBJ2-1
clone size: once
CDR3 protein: CASSLASNEQFF
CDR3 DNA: TGTGCCAGCAGCTTAGCCAGCAATGAGCAGTTCTTC

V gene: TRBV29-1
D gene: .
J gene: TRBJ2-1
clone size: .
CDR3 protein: CSAQGGSVNEQFF
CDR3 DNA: TGCAGCGCGCAGGGGGGATCGGTAAATGAGCAGTTCTTC

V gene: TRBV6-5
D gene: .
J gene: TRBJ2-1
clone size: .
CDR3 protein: CASSWAGHNEQFF
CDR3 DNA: TGTGCCAGCAGTTGGGCGGGGCACAATGAGCAGTTCTTC

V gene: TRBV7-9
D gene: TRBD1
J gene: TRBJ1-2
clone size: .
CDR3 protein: CASSLSTRGPNGYTF
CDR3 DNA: TGTGCCAGCAGCTTATCCACCAGGGGGCCTAATGGCTACACCTTC

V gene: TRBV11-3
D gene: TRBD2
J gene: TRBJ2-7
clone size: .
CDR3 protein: CASSSRGSGSLYEQYF
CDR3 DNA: TGTGCCAGCAGCTCTCGGGGTAGCGGGAGCCTCTACGAGCAGTACTTC

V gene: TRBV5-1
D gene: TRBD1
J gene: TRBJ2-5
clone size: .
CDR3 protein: CASSSLGQGQETQYF
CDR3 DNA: TGCGCCAGCAGCTCCCTGGGACAGGGGCAAGAGACCCAGTACTTC

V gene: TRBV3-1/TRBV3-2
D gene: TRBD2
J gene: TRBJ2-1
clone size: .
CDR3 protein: CASSPQLAGVGNEQFF
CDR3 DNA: TGTGCCAGCAGCCCTCAACTAGCGGGAGTTGGGAATGAGCAGTTCTTC

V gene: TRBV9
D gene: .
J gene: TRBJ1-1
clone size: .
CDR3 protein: CASSAITPMNTEAFF
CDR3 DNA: TGTGCCAGCAGTGCAATTACACCCATGAACACTGAAGCTTTCTTT

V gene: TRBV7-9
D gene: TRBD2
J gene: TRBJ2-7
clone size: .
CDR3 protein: CASSLRSSGRPLQQYF
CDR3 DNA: TGTGCCAGCAGCTTAAGAAGCAGCGGGAGGCCTTTGCAGCAGTACTTC

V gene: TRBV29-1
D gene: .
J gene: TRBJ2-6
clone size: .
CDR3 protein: CSVGDNRKISGANVLTF
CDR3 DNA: TGCAGCGTGGGGGACAACCGGAAAATCTCTGGGGCCAACGTCCTGACTTTC

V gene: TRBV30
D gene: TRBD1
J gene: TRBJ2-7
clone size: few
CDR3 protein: CAWSGGGFSSYEQYF
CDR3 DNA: TGTGCCTGGAGTGGAGGGGGCTTCAGCTCCTACGAGCAGTACTTC

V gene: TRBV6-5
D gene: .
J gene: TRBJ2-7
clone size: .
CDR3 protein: CASFAGNLYEQYF
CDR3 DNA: TGTGCCAGCTTCGCAGGGAATCTCTACGAGCAGTACTTC

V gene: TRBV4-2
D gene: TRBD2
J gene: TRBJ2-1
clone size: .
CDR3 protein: CASSQEGGRGNEQFF
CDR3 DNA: TGTGCCAGCAGCCAAGAAGGCGGGAGGGGTAATGAGCAGTTCTTC

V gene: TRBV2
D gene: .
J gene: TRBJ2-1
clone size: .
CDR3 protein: CASRISGNEQFF
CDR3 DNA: TGTGCCAGCAGGATTAGTGGCAATGAGCAGTTCTTC

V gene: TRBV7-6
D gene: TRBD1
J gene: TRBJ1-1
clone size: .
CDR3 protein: CASSSRTGVNTEAFF
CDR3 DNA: TGTGCCAGCAGCTCAAGGACAGGAGTGAACACTGAAGCTTTCTTT

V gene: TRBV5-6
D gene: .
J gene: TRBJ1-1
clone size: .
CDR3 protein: CASATMNTEAFF
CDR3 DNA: TGTGCCAGCGCCACTATGAACACTGAAGCTTTCTTT

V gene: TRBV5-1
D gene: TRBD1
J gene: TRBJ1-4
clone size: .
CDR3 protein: CASSLEGTGSNEKLFF
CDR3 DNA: TGCGCCAGCAGCTTGGAGGGGACAGGGAGTAATGAAAAACTGTTTTTT

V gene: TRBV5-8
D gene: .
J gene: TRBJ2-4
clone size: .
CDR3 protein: CASSLGTPKNIQYF
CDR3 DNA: TGTGCCAGCAGCTTGGGGACACCAAAAAACATTCAGTACTTC

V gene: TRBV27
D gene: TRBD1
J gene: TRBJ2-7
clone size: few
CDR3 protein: CASSFTTAGGIYEQYF
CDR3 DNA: TGTGCCAGCAGTTTTACGACGGCAGGGGGAATTTACGAGCAGTACTTC

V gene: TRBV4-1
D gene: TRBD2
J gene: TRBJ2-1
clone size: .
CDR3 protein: CASSQAGTSGRDEQFF
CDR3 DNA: TGCGCCAGCAGCCAAGCCGGGACTAGCGGACGGGATGAGCAGTTCTTC

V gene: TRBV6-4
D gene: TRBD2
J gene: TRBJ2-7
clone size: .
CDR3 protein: CASSGQALAGSCGEQYF
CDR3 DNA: TGTGCCAGCAGTGGACAGGCTCTAGCGGGCAGTTGTGGGGAGCAGTACTTC

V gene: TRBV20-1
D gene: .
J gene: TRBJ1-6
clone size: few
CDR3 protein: CSATGSPLHF
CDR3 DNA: TGCAGTGCTACGGGTTCACCCCTCCACTTT

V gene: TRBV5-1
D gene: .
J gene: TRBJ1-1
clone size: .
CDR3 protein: CASSLAGGLNTEAFF
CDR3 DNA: TGCGCCAGCAGCTTGGCCGGGGGACTGAACACTGAAGCTTTCTTT

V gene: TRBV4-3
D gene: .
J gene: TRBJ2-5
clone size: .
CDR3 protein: CASSQDSVGGRKTQYF
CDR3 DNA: TGCGCCAGCAGCCAAGATAGCGTGGGGGGGCGGAAGACCCAGTACTTC

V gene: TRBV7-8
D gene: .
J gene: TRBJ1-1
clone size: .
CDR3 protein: CASSFSTEAFF
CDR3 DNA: TGTGCCAGCAGCTTCTCCACTGAAGCTTTCTTT

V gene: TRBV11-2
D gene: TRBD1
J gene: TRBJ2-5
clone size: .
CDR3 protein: CASSSTGGQETQYF
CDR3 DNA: TGTGCCAGCAGCTCCACAGGGGGACAAGAGACCCAGTACTTC

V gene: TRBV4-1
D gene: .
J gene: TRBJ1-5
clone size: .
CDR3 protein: CASSQGNRVGNQPQHF
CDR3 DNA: TGCGCCAGCAGCCAGGGTAACAGGGTTGGCAATCAGCCCCAGCATTTT

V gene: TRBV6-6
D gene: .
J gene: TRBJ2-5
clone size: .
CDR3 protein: CASSPWTYGTQQETQYF
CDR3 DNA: TGTGCCAGCAGTCCCTGGACTTACGGGACACAGCAAGAGACCCAGTACTTC

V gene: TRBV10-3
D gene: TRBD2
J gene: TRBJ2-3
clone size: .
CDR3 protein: CATGGEGPDTQYF
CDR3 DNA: TGTGCCACCGGGGGGGAGGGGCCAGATACGCAGTATTTT

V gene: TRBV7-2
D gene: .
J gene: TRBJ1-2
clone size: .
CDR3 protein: CASSLAIGRVGYTF
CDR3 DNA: TGTGCCAGCAGCCTAGCAATCGGCAGGGTCGGCTACACCTTC